The 21 T cell receptor beta chains given below trace back to one sample, sequenced in a study of Graves' ophthalmopathy and Graves' hyperthyroidism. The authors amplified TCR beta CDR3 regions from RNA transcripts. Amplification began with first-round RT-PCR using HTBI primers, then second-round multiplex PCR was performed. TCRdb ran MiXCR on the multiplex PCR reads and lists one entry per CDR3 protein. Of hundreds of thousands of distinct CDR3 sequences in the sample, 20% to 25% were seen once. The sequenced sample was peripheral blood. The receptors derive from a woman younger than 35 with stable Graves' hyperthyroidism. Some clones in this sample may be carry-over from other donors' samples.

This clonotype was counted ten times or more. The genes are TRBV9 and TRBJ2-2; 7 positions match TRBD1. Per germline, CDR1 SGDLS and CDR2 YYNGEE. V lost 4 bases to trimming and J lost 3 bases; unmatched junction nucleotides: 6. The CDR3 has 15 amino acids. CDR3 sequence (DNA): TGTGCCAGCAGCACCCGGGACAGTTACACCGGGGAGCTGTTTTTT. Residues: CASSTRDSYTGELFF.

This clonotype was recorded many times. The chain employs TRBV12-3 or TRBV12-4 and TRBJ2-5; 9 bases align to TRBD1. The CDR3 runs to 15 residues. Trimming at V came to 4 bases and at J to 4 bases, leaving 7 bases not matched to a gene. The CDR3 region has the DNA TGTGCCAGCAGTTCAAAGGACAGGGGCCCAGAGACCCAGTACTTC. It encodes CASSSKDRGPETQYF.

This clonotype appeared a single time. This sequence joins TRBV6-1 and TRBJ2-5, with a tentative D call TRBD1 (7 bases). Per the germline V gene, CDR1 is MNHNS and CDR2 is SASEGT. V was trimmed by 1 base and J by 5 bases, leaving 17 bases between them. This CDR3 has 16 amino acids. CDR3 bases: TGTGCCAGCAGTGAAGTTGTCGGAGGGGGCGCGGAGACCCAGTACTTC. It specifies CASSEVVGGGAETQYF.

This clonotype was found many times. The rearrangement uses TRBV18 and TRBJ1-2; 11 nucleotides line up with TRBD1. This CDR3 spans 15 amino acids. The J segment lost 2 bases and the V segment lost 8 bases, leaving 7 bases of the junction unmatched. Germline loops: CDR1 KGHSH, CDR2 LQKENI. The CDR3 DNA is TGTGCCAGCAGTCCAGGGACAGGGGGAAACTATGGCTACACCTTC. This sequence encodes CASSPGTGGNYGYTF.

This clonotype was seen many times. J is TRBJ2-7 and V is TRBV5-5; D gene ambiguous. The germline V gene encodes CDR1 SGHKS and CDR2 YYEKEE (reference sequence). The CDR3 has 15 residues. Trimming cost V 1 base and J 3 bases, with 14 bases left between them. The CDR3 loop is CASSLFLLPDYEQYF. For the CDR3, the DNA is TGTGCCAGCAGCTTGTTTCTCCTCCCAGACTACGAGCAGTACTTC.

The chain carries TRBV4-3 and TRBJ2-7; D ambiguous. This CDR3 spans 15 amino acids. The germline gives CDR1 LGHNA, CDR2 YSLEER. The germline V and J ends were trimmed by 3 bases and 0 bases, with 12 bases remaining between them. CDR3 sequence (DNA): TGCGCCAGCAGCCAGGGTCTCTTTAGCTCCTACGAGCAGTACTTC. Residues: CASSQGLFSSYEQYF.

This clonotype appeared many times. V gene TRBV19 combines with J gene TRBJ2-7, with a tentative D call TRBD1 (6 bases). Germline loops: CDR1 LNHDA, CDR2 SQIVND (reference sequence). Trimming took off 7 bases at V and 2 bases at J, with 15 bases between the two ends. CDR3 size: 14 residues. CDR3 in DNA: TGTGCCAGTACTATCGCGACAGGACCCTACGAGCAGTACTTC. Translated, it gives CASTIATGPYEQYF.

Many counts were recorded for this clonotype. V usage is TRBV7-8 and J usage is TRBJ2-3; 8 nucleotides line up with TRBD2. CDR3 size: 16 residues. J lost 0 bases, V lost 5 bases, and 7 bases had no gene match. CDR1 is SGHVS and CDR2 is FQNEAQ in the germline V gene. Here the CDR3 DNA reads TGTGCCAGCAGCCACGCTAGCGGGTCTAGCACAGATACGCAGTATTTT. Translating it yields CASSHASGSSTDTQYF. The whole variable domain, remainder taken from reference TRBV7-8 and TRBJ2-3, is GAGVSQSPRYKVAKRGQDVALRCDPISGHVSLFWYQQALGQGPEFLTYFQNEAQLDKSGLPSDRFFAERPEGSVSTLKIQRTQQEDSAVYLCASSHASGSSTDTQYFGPGTRLTVL.

This clonotype was observed many times. This chain connects TRBV19 to TRBJ1-2, with a possible D match to TRBD1 (6 bases). The CDR3 totals 14 residues. Per germline, CDR1 LNHDA and CDR2 SQIVND (reference sequence). The V end was cut by 4 bases, the J end by 1 base, with 10 bases between. The CDR3 bases are TGTGCCAGTAGTAGTGGACAGCATAACTATGGCTACACCTTC. Translation gives CASSSGQHNYGYTF.

V is TRBV28 and J is TRBJ2-5, with D unclear. CDR1 is MDHEN, CDR2 SYDVKM, per germline. The V gene lost 6 bases and the J gene lost 2 bases, with 10 bases spanning the gap. The CDR3 covers 13 residues. CDR3 coding DNA: TGTGCCAGCAGGCTCAGGCGACAAGAGACCCAGTACTTC. It specifies CASRLRRQETQYF.

The chain has TRBV12-3 or TRBV12-4 and TRBJ1-2; possibly TRBD1 for D (6 bases). Trimming cost V 2 bases and J 7 bases, with 14 bases left between them. The CDR3 consists of 14 residues. The CDR3 sequence: CASSLQGRGGGYTF. The DNA of the CDR3 is TGTGCCAGCAGTTTACAGGGGCGCGGCGGTGGCTACACCTTC.

J is TRBJ1-1 and V is TRBV6-2 or TRBV6-3, with 7 bases that match TRBD1. Germline assignment: CDR1 MNHEY and CDR2 SVGEGT. The trim removed 4 bases at V and 0 bases at J, leaving 8 bases unmatched. The length of the CDR3 is 16 residues. CDR3 sequence reads: CASSCSGTVMNTEAFF. The CDR3 DNA sequence: TGTGCCAGCAGTTGCTCGGGGACAGTGATGAACACTGAAGCTTTCTTT.

This clonotype was counted ten times or more. The V and J genes are TRBV11-2 and TRBJ2-2; 14 bases agree with TRBD2. Germline values: CDR1 SGHAT, CDR2 FQNNGV. This CDR3 spans 16 amino acids. V was pared by 3 bases and J by 7 bases, with 4 bases of the junction left unmatched. The CDR3 sequence: CASSLGLAGEVGELFF. Here the CDR3 DNA reads TGTGCCAGCAGCTTGGGACTAGCGGGAGAAGTCGGGGAGCTGTTTTTT.

This clonotype was recorded many times. Here the CDR3 reads CASSPPDRDIQYF. DNA for the CDR3: TGTGCCAGCAGTCCCCCTGACAGGGACATTCAGTACTTC. This rearrangement joins TRBV28 to TRBJ2-4, with TRBD1 identical over 7 bases. This CDR3 contains 13 residues. V lost 5 bases and J lost 8; bases outside the gene matches: 6. Germline V gene lookup returns CDR1 MDHEN and CDR2 SYDVKM.

This clonotype has a count of ten or more. This chain connects TRBV7-9 to TRBJ2-5; D gene uncertain. The CDR3 length is 13 residues. With 1 base removed from V and 4 bases from J, the gap between germline ends came to 7 bases. Germline CDR1 is SEHNR and CDR2 is FQNEAQ (reference sequence). In nucleotides, the CDR3 is TGTGCCAGCAGCTTAGGCCAACCAGAGACCCAGTACTTC. This translates into CASSLGQPETQYF.

This clonotype came up a few times. The chain combines TRBV13 with TRBJ2-2, with TRBD1 identical over 7 bases. With V trimmed by 5 bases and J by 3 bases, 6 bases remained unmatched. The CDR3 contains 15 residues. CDR1 is PRHDT and CDR2 is FYEKMQ in the germline V gene (reference sequence). The CDR3 spells CASSRQGRDTGELFF. The CDR3 DNA sequence: TGTGCCAGCAGCCGACAGGGTCGGGACACCGGGGAGCTGTTTTTT.

This chain links TRBV7-8 with TRBJ2-7; D is possibly TRBD2 (6 bases). Germline-derived CDR1 and CDR2 are SGHVS and FQNEAQ. The germline V and J ends were trimmed by 2 bases and 6 bases, with 17 bases remaining between them. The CDR3 contains 15 residues. The CDR3 region is CASSLNLAKPTEQYF. The DNA of the CDR3 is TGTGCCAGCAGCTTAAACCTAGCGAAACCCACCGAGCAGTACTTC.

This clonotype was found many times. This rearrangement joins TRBV19 to TRBJ1-1; D may be TRBD1 (6 bases). The germline CDR1 and CDR2 sequences are LNHDA and SQIVND (reference sequence). V lost 7 bases and J lost 4, with 16 bases in between. CDR3 length: 14 amino acids. CDR3 nucleotides: TGTGCCAGTACCCCTCGGGGGGGGCTCACTGAAGCTTTCTTT. Translation gives CASTPRGGLTEAFF.

This rearrangement joins TRBV3-1 to TRBJ1-3; the D gene is possibly TRBD1 (5 bases). The CDR3 is 14 amino acids. Germline CDR1 reads LGHDT; CDR2 reads YNNKEL (reference sequence). Trimming cost V 4 bases and J 4 bases, with 11 bases left between them. In nucleotides, the CDR3 is TGTGCCAGCAGCCCCCGGGACGAAGGAAACACCATATATTTT. This gives the protein CASSPRDEGNTIYF.

This clonotype has only a few counts. The chain uses TRBV6-1 and TRBJ2-5, with 8 positions matching TRBD2. This CDR3 spans 17 amino acids. CDR1 is MNHNS and CDR2 is SASEGT in the germline V gene. V dropped 4 bases and J dropped 7; count of bases not matched to a gene: 17. In DNA form, the CDR3 reads TGTGCCAGCAGTGTCCTCCCCTCCGGGGGGGGCTCAGGGACCCAGTACTTC. Residues: CASSVLPSGGGSGTQYF.

This clonotype was picked up many times. This chain uses TRBV12-5 with TRBJ2-2; D possibly corresponds to TRBD2 (7 bases). The ends were cut back, 7 bases at V and 2 bases at J, with 23 bases in the middle. This CDR3 spans 18 amino acids. The germline V gene has CDR1 LGHNT and CDR2 FRNRAP. The DNA of the CDR3 is TGTGCTAGTGCCAATCTCTGGGGGCGGGGGCCTAACACCGGGGAGCTGTTTTTT. This sequence encodes CASANLWGRGPNTGELFF.